This TCR beta chain was recorded in a study of T cells expressing NK-cell markers. Study-wide context: HCMV seropositivity characterized most of the eight sequenced donors, and seronegativity one.

The CDR3 has 17 residues. Germline CDR1 LGHDT, CDR2 YNNKEL (reference sequence). UMI-tagged 5'RACE template switching yielded the TCR beta cDNA. Using the 5' RACE reads, TCRdb records one entry per CDR3 protein without DNA. The sample table sets out 150,000 to 180,000 distinct CDR3 sequences. The sequenced material came from blood T cells: a sorted CD56 or NKG2C T cell subset, CD4+ or CD8+ T cells, or bulk PBMC T cells (not recorded which). This chain links TRBV3-1 with TRBJ2-7; TCRdb's assignment of TRBD1 cannot be checked, as there is no DNA. The receptor was isolated from a woman aged 45-60 years in good health. CDR3 protein: CASSPLPGGERSYEQYF.